This TCR beta chain emerged from a study of T cell repertoires in cytomegalovirus infection. MiXCR, run by TCRdb on the reads, gives a single entry per CDR3 protein. Of some 600,000 distinct CDR3 sequences listed, about 24% are singletons. CDR1 is MNHEY and CDR2 is SMNVEV in the germline V gene (reference sequence). This CDR3 is 14 amino acids long. Deletions cut 2 bases from V and 4 bases from J, with 11 bases between. The V and J genes are TRBV27 and TRBJ1-2; possibly TRBD1 for D (5 bases). Specimen: CD8+ T cells from PBMCs. The clonotype was recovered from a human donor in good health (CMV status not recorded). Some clones in this sample may be carry-over from other donors' samples. CDR3 loop: CASSLQGRSYGYTF. Here the CDR3 DNA reads TGTGCCAGCAGTTTACAGGGTCGGTCCTATGGCTACACCTTC.